This is a list of T cell receptor beta chains from one sample in a study of blood T cell repertoires in COVID-19. Only in-frame clones appear in the TCRdb table, and some are missing; sequencing was by immunoSEQ multiplex PCR. Among 30,000 to 40,000 clones, around 90% were seen once, and the ten largest hold more than 13%. Sequencing was performed on peripheral blood. These receptors originate from a man between 60 and 70 years old with active COVID-19. Both conserved end residues are part of each CDR3. The D gene is left open where the match is weak. Only part of the rows carry a size: once, few, many, or a class if the clone is expanded.

size,V,J,D,CDR3,DNA
.,TRBV6-5,TRBJ1-4,TRBD1,CASSYGTATNEKLFF,TGTGCCAGCAGTTACGGGACAGCAACTAATGAAAAACTGTTTTTT
few,TRBV10-3,TRBJ2-2,TRBD2,CAISDGGGTGELFF,TGTGCCATCAGTGATGGGGGGGGCACCGGGGAGCTGTTTTTT
.,TRBV27,TRBJ2-1,.,CASSSLPLSYNEQFF,TGTGCCAGCAGTTCCCTCCCCCTATCCTACAATGAGCAGTTCTTC
.,TRBV3-1/TRBV3-2,TRBJ2-5,TRBD1,CASSQDLRGLQQETQYF,TGTGCCAGCAGCCAAGATCTTAGGGGGCTTCAGCAAGAGACCCAGTACTTC
.,TRBV3-1/TRBV3-2,TRBJ2-7,TRBD2,CASARAGVTDEQYF,TGTGCCAGCGCCCGAGCGGGAGTGACTGACGAGCAGTACTTC
.,TRBV2,TRBJ1-1,TRBD1,CASILQGASTEAFF,TGTGCCAGCATCCTACAGGGGGCGAGCACTGAAGCTTTCTTT
few,TRBV10-3,TRBJ2-5,.,CAISESEVGRRETQYF,TGTGCCATCAGTGAGTCGGAGGTCGGTCGACGAGAGACCCAGTACTTC
.,TRBV29-1,TRBJ2-7,.,CSVGKSGGEQYF,TGCAGCGTTGGCAAGTCTGGAGGCGAGCAGTACTTC
.,TRBV14,TRBJ1-1,.,CASSQETEMNTEAFF,TGTGCCAGCAGCCAAGAGACAGAAATGAACACTGAAGCTTTCTTT
.,TRBV18,TRBJ2-1,TRBD1,CASHEGTGRPNEQFF,TGTGCCAGTCATGAGGGGACAGGAAGACCCAATGAGCAGTTCTTC
.,TRBV12-3/TRBV12-4,TRBJ2-7,.,CASSYLAEQYF,TGTGCCAGCAGTTACCTGGCTGAGCAGTACTTC
.,TRBV7-6,TRBJ2-6,TRBD2,CASSLVTGGTGANVLTF,TGTGCCAGCAGCTTAGTCACGGGGGGGACTGGGGCCAACGTCCTGACTTTC
.,TRBV7-9,TRBJ2-3,TRBD2,CASSFQAGGSTDTQYF,TGTGCCAGCAGCTTTCAAGCGGGGGGGAGCACAGATACGCAGTATTTT
.,TRBV28,TRBJ1-4,.,CASSLGGNTPEKLFF,TGTGCCAGCAGTTTGGGAGGTAATACCCCAGAAAAACTGTTTTTT
.,TRBV7-9,TRBJ2-2,.,CASTRSSGETGELFF,TGTGCCAGCACCCGATCTTCGGGAGAAACCGGGGAGCTGTTTTTT
.,TRBV11-2,TRBJ2-2,TRBD2,CAIRKGRANTGELFF,TGTGCCATCCGGAAAGGGAGGGCGAACACCGGGGAGCTGTTTTTT
.,TRBV6-5,TRBJ2-1,TRBD2,CASSYSQAGGPYEQFF,TGTGCCAGCAGTTACTCACAAGCGGGAGGGCCCTATGAGCAGTTCTTC
.,TRBV13,TRBJ2-3,.,CASSHPGGTDTQYF,TGTGCCAGCAGCCACCCGGGAGGCACAGATACGCAGTATTTT
.,TRBV6-5,TRBJ2-7,.,CASSTHSGPSYEQYF,TGTGCCAGCAGCACTCACAGCGGGCCCTCCTACGAGCAGTACTTC
.,TRBV9,TRBJ2-7,TRBD1,CASSDRPGGYEQYF,TGTGCCAGCAGCGACCGCCCAGGGGGCTACGAGCAGTACTTC
.,TRBV19,TRBJ2-2,TRBD2,CASSRGLARDTGELFF,TGTGCCAGTAGTAGGGGACTAGCTAGGGACACCGGGGAGCTGTTTTTT
.,TRBV6-6,TRBJ2-7,.,CASSYLSEQYF,TGTGCCAGCAGTTACCTCTCCGAGCAGTACTTC
.,TRBV5-1,TRBJ2-7,TRBD2,CASSWTSGRSSYEQYF,TGCGCCAGCAGCTGGACTAGCGGGAGGAGCTCCTACGAGCAGTACTTC
.,TRBV19,TRBJ2-1,TRBD2,CASSISSGTYNEQFF,TGTGCCAGTAGTATTTCTAGCGGGACTTACAATGAGCAGTTCTTC
once,TRBV5-1,TRBJ2-6,.,CASSLLYSGANVLTF,TGCGCCAGCAGCTTGCTGTACTCTGGGGCCAACGTCCTGACTTTC
medium-sized,TRBV5-8,TRBJ1-2,TRBD1,CASSPPGTDSNYGYTF,TGTGCCAGCAGCCCGCCCGGGACAGATAGTAACTATGGCTACACCTTC
.,TRBV7-2,TRBJ2-5,.,CASSLGSPSFEETQYF,TGTGCCAGCAGCTTAGGATCCCCTAGCTTCGAAGAGACCCAGTACTTC
.,TRBV6-5,TRBJ1-1,TRBD1,CASSYQQGGEAFF,TGTGCCAGCAGTTACCAACAGGGGGGCGAAGCTTTCTTT
.,TRBV7-2,TRBJ2-3,TRBD1,CASSLQGLGTDTQYF,TGTGCCAGCAGCCTACAGGGGCTGGGCACAGATACGCAGTATTTT
.,TRBV28,TRBJ1-2,.,CASGLNTGYGYTF,TGTGCCAGTGGGTTAAATACAGGGTATGGCTACACCTTC
.,TRBV5-1,TRBJ2-7,TRBD1,CASSLGAGGDEQYF,TGCGCCAGCAGCTTGGGGGCAGGGGGCGACGAGCAGTACTTC
.,TRBV19,TRBJ2-3,TRBD2,CASGTSGGTDTQYF,TGTGCCAGCGGGACTAGCGGGGGCACAGATACGCAGTATTTT
.,TRBV9,TRBJ2-1,TRBD1,CASSPILRGLPNEQFF,TGTGCCAGCAGCCCGATCTTGAGGGGGCTACCGAATGAGCAGTTCTTC
once,TRBV27,TRBJ1-1,TRBD1,CASSLVQGTEAFF,TGTGCCAGCAGTTTAGTACAGGGGACTGAAGCTTTCTTT
.,TRBV27,TRBJ2-2,.,CASSFSLRDSNTGELFF,TGTGCCAGCAGTTTCTCCCTCCGGGACTCTAACACCGGGGAGCTGTTTTTT
.,TRBV7-6,TRBJ2-5,.,CASSAPGGKNPSGTQYF,TGTGCCAGCAGCGCCCCGGGTGGTAAAAACCCCTCTGGGACCCAGTACTTC
.,TRBV19,TRBJ2-1,.,CASSLGSGAGHNEQFF,TGTGCCAGTAGTCTAGGAAGTGGAGCGGGTCACAATGAGCAGTTCTTC
.,TRBV6-5,TRBJ2-1,TRBD2,CASSYILARNNEQFF,TGTGCCAGCAGTTACATACTAGCGAGGAACAATGAGCAGTTCTTC
.,TRBV27,TRBJ2-7,.,CASSLSVARTYEQYF,TGTGCCAGCAGTTTATCGGTGGCCAGGACCTACGAGCAGTACTTC
.,TRBV4-1,TRBJ1-4,.,CASSQEVAATNEKLFF,TGCGCCAGCAGCCAAGAGGTGGCAGCAACTAATGAAAAACTGTTTTTT